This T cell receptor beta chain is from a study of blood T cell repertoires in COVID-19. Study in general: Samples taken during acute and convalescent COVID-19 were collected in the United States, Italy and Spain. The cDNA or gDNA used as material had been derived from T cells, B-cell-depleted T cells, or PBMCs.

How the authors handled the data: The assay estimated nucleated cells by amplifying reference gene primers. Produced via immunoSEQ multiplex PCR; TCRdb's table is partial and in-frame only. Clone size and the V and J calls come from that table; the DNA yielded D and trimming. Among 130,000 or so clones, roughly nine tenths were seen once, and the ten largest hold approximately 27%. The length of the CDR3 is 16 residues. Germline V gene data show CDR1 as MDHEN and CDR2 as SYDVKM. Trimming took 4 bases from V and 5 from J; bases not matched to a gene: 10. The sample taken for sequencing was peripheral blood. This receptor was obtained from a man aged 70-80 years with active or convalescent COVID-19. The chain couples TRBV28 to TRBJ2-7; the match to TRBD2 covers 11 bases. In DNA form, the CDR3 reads TGTGCCAGCAGTTCCCAAGGGCTAGCGGGAGGCCACGAGCAGTACTTC. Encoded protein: CASSSQGLAGGHEQYF. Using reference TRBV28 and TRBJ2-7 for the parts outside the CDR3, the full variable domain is DVKVTQSSRYLVKRTGEKVFLECVQDMDHENMFWYRQDPGLGLRLIYFSYDVKMKEKGDIPEGYSVSREKKERFSLILESASTNQTSMYLCASSSQGLAGGHEQYFGPGTRLTVT.